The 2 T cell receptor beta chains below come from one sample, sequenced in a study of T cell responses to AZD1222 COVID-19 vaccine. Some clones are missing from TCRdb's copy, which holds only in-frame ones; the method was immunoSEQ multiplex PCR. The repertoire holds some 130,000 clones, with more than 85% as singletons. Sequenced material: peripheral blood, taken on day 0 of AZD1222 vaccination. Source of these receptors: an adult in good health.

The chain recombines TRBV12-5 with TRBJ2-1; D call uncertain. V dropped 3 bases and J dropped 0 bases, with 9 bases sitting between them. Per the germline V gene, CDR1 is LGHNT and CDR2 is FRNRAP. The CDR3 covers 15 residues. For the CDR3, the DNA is TGTGCTAGTGGTTTTTCGGTTAGCTCCTACAATGAGCAGTTCTTC. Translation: CASGFSVSSYNEQFF.

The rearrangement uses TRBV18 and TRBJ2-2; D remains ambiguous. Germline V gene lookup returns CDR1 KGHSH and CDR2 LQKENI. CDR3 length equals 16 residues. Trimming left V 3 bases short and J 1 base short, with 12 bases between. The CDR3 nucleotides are TGTGCCAGCTCACCCTACCAACAAGTGAACACCGGGGAGCTGTTTTTT. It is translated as CASSPYQQVNTGELFF.